The 4 T cell receptor beta chains below were found in one sample sequenced in a study of blood T cell repertoires in COVID-19. The protocol was immunoSEQ multiplex PCR, while the TCRdb copy is restricted to in-frame clones and leaves out a portion. The sample contains 200,000 to 250,000 clones, around 84% of which appear only once. The sequenced sample was peripheral blood. The receptors here all came from a woman aged 70-85 years with active or convalescent COVID-19.

This chain uses TRBV5-6 with TRBJ1-3; D gene uncertain. Trimming stripped 1 base from V and 0 bases from J, with 8 bases between. Germline CDR1 SGHDT, CDR2 YYEEEE. The length of the CDR3 is 15 residues. The DNA for the CDR3 is TGTGCCAGCAGCTTGATCGGGATCTCTGGAAACACCATATATTTT. It translates to CASSLIGISGNTIYF.

The V call is TRBV10-1, the J call TRBJ2-7; D remains ambiguous. V lost 0 bases to trimming and J lost 1 base, with 7 bases between them. The CDR3 sequence is 14 residues long. Germline loops: CDR1 WNHNN, CDR2 SYGVQD (reference sequence). This CDR3 reads CASSESTFSYEQYF. CDR3 sequence (DNA): TGCGCCAGCAGTGAGTCGACTTTTTCCTACGAGCAGTACTTC.

This clone came up many times. The chain combines TRBV19 with TRBJ2-3, with unresolved D. The germline V gene encodes CDR1 LNHDA and CDR2 SQIVND (reference sequence). V gave up 6 bases and J gave up 2 bases, with 6 bases separating them. The CDR3 has 12 amino acids. The CDR3: CASSRLTDTQYF. CDR3 coding DNA: TGTGCCAGTAGCCGTCTCACAGATACGCAGTATTTT.

Only one count was recorded for this clone. This chain uses TRBV2 with TRBJ1-5; a weak D match, TRBD1 (5 bases). Germline V gene lookup returns CDR1 SNHLY and CDR2 FYNNEI. V was pared by 5 bases and J by 11 bases, with 16 bases between. This CDR3 has 13 residues. CDR3 region: CASSKDGGWAQHF. Here the CDR3 DNA reads TGTGCCAGCAGTAAGGACGGGGGATGGGCCCAGCATTTT.